The rows below give T cell receptor beta chains drawn from one sample of a study of T cells in Graves' hyperthyroidism and ophthalmopathy. TCRdb re-called the multiplex PCR reads with MiXCR, one entry per CDR3 protein. This table holds 250,000 or so distinct CDR3 sequences, around 15% found once. The sample comprised blood. All receptors come from a woman under 30 with Graves' ophthalmopathy. CDR3s include the opening cysteine and the closing phenylalanine or tryptophan. The D gene is left open where the match is weak. The size entry is marked missing in some rows and otherwise reads once, few, many or a size class.

many	TRBV20-1	-	TRBJ1-1	CRGDTDRTEAFF	TGCAGGGGGGACACGGATCGAACTGAAGCTTTCTTT
few	TRBV6-1	-	TRBJ2-3	CASRRRGEDTQYF	TGTGCCAGCAGGCGCCGAGGGGAAGATACGCAGTATTTT
-	TRBV12-3/TRBV12-4	-	TRBJ1-5	CASSLAGFSNQPQHF	TGTGCCAGCAGTTTAGCCGGGTTTAGCAATCAGCCCCAGCATTTT
many	TRBV12-3/TRBV12-4	TRBD2	TRBJ2-2	CASSLPTITSGYTGELFF	TGTGCCAGCAGTCTTCCCACCATTACTAGCGGGTACACCGGGGAGCTGTTTTTT
many	TRBV12-3/TRBV12-4	-	TRBJ1-1	CASSPPGIIKAFF	TGTGCCAGCAGCCCGCCCGGGATTATAAAAGCTTTCTTT
many	TRBV12-3/TRBV12-4	-	TRBJ2-1	CASSLDSVLTYNEQFF	TGTGCCAGCAGTTTAGACAGCGTCCTAACCTACAATGAGCAGTTCTTC
many	TRBV7-3	TRBD2	TRBJ2-3	CASSLGPWAGGFADTQYF	TGTGCCAGCAGCTTAGGTCCTTGGGCGGGGGGTTTCGCAGATACGCAGTATTTT
many	TRBV7-9	-	TRBJ1-2	CASSQTGFYGYTF	TGTGCCAGCAGCCAGACAGGCTTCTATGGCTACACCTTC
many	TRBV28	-	TRBJ2-7	CASSLEGVSSYEQYF	TGTGCCAGCAGTTTAGAGGGAGTTAGCTCCTACGAGCAGTACTTC
-	TRBV19	-	TRBJ1-4	CASRGTRKNEKLFF	TGTGCCAGTAGGGGGACACGGAAGAATGAAAAACTGTTTTTT
few	TRBV4-3	-	TRBJ2-1	CASRPDPSYNEQFF	TGCGCCAGCAGGCCAGATCCCTCCTACAATGAGCAGTTCTTC
many	TRBV7-9	-	TRBJ1-2	CASSLAVEGRYGYTF	TGTGCCAGCAGCTTAGCGGTGGAGGGACGCTATGGCTACACCTTC
few	TRBV5-6	-	TRBJ2-1	CASSLERTYNEQFF	TGTGCCAGCAGCTTAGAGCGGACCTACAATGAGCAGTTCTTC
many	TRBV20-1	-	TRBJ2-7	CSARDYFWDDEQYF	TGCAGTGCTAGAGACTATTTTTGGGATGACGAGCAGTACTTC
many	TRBV7-9	-	TRBJ2-1	CASSLLLKYNEQFF	TGTGCCAGCAGCTTGTTGCTTAAATACAATGAGCAGTTCTTC
many	TRBV3-1	TRBD2	TRBJ2-5	CASSRLAGIGQETQYF	TGTGCCAGCAGCCGACTAGCGGGAATCGGCCAAGAGACCCAGTACTTC
many	TRBV12-3/TRBV12-4	TRBD2	TRBJ2-1	CASSPPGLAGGNEQFF	TGTGCCAGCAGTCCCCCGGGACTAGCGGGAGGGAATGAGCAGTTCTTC
many	TRBV9	-	TRBJ2-5	CASSVDDSGGVETQYF	TGTGCCAGCAGCGTAGACGATAGCGGAGGGGTAGAGACCCAGTACTTC
many	TRBV18	TRBD1	TRBJ2-5	CASTASGTGGRETQYF	TGTGCCAGCACTGCGTCCGGGACAGGGGGCCGAGAGACCCAGTACTTC
many	TRBV10-3	-	TRBJ1-1	CAISRDTLNTEAFF	TGTGCCATCAGCCGGGACACCCTGAACACTGAAGCTTTCTTT
few	TRBV19	TRBD2	TRBJ2-2	CASSSASGYPIEELFF	TGTGCCAGTAGTTCAGCTAGCGGATATCCTATCGAGGAGCTGTTTTTT
few	TRBV28	-	TRBJ1-6	CASSFWAQGRAGGSPLHF	TGTGCCAGCAGTTTTTGGGCGCAGGGCAGGGCGGGAGGTTCACCCCTCCACTTT
few	TRBV28	-	TRBJ2-1	CATGRNEQFF	TGTGCCACCGGGAGAAATGAGCAGTTCTTC
many	TRBV3-1	-	TRBJ2-7	CASSQEGVGLEQYF	TGTGCCAGCAGCCAGGAAGGGGTGGGGCTCGAGCAGTACTTC
-	TRBV11-2	-	TRBJ2-2	CASPRAGELFF	TGTGCCAGCCCCAGGGCCGGGGAGCTGTTTTTT
-	TRBV28	-	TRBJ1-5	CASSFGAWGSRQPQHF	TGTGCCAGCAGTTTCGGGGCATGGGGAAGTCGGCAGCCCCAGCATTTT
-	TRBV10-1	TRBD2	TRBJ2-1	CASSEWLAGGGNEQFF	TGCGCCAGCAGTGAGTGGCTAGCGGGGGGTGGAAATGAGCAGTTCTTC
many	TRBV15	TRBD1	TRBJ2-3	CATSRLGRPGQGFHTQYF	TGTGCCACCAGCAGATTAGGTCGTCCGGGACAGGGATTTCATACGCAGTATTTT
many	TRBV6-1	-	TRBJ1-2	CASSDSGGRYGYTF	TGTGCCAGCAGTGACTCCGGGGGACGATATGGCTACACCTTC
many	TRBV6-1	TRBD2	TRBJ2-3	CASSEGVAGADTQYF	TGTGCCAGCAGTGAAGGGGTAGCGGGAGCAGATACGCAGTATTTT
-	TRBV7-3	TRBD2	TRBJ2-3	CASSLTASGGAITQYF	TGTGCCAGCAGCTTAACGGCTAGCGGGGGGGCTATTACGCAGTATTTT
-	TRBV19	-	TRBJ1-4	CASSITSRDGGTTNEKLFF	TGTGCCAGTAGTATAACATCGAGGGACGGGGGAACAACTAATGAAAAACTGTTTTTT
many	TRBV20-1	TRBD2	TRBJ2-1	CSASYRLAGVREQFF	TGCAGTGCTAGTTACAGACTAGCGGGAGTTAGAGAGCAGTTCTTC
many	TRBV28	-	TRBJ2-1	CASTPLGRVRNEQFF	TGTGCCAGCACCCCCCTGGGTAGGGTGAGGAATGAGCAGTTCTTC
-	TRBV7-2	-	TRBJ1-2	CTSSLSTGNYGYTF	TGTACCAGCAGCTTAAGTACAGGAAACTATGGCTACACCTTC
-	TRBV6-1	TRBD2	TRBJ2-1	CASSQGLATTEQFF	TGTGCCAGCAGCCAAGGACTAGCCACAACTGAGCAGTTCTTC
-	TRBV4-3	-	TRBJ2-1	CASSSRALSSYNEQFF	TGCGCCAGCAGTTCTCGGGCTCTGAGCTCCTACAATGAGCAGTTCTTC
-	TRBV2	TRBD2	TRBJ2-7	CARQGSGVSYEQYF	TGTGCCCGCCAGGGTAGCGGGGTCTCTTACGAGCAGTACTTC
many	TRBV28	TRBD2	TRBJ2-5	CASSLFASGGVQETQYF	TGTGCCAGCAGTTTATTTGCTAGCGGGGGGGTACAAGAGACCCAGTACTTC
many	TRBV2	-	TRBJ1-1	CASSVRGMNTEAFF	TGTGCCAGCAGTGTTAGGGGCATGAACACTGAAGCTTTCTTT
many	TRBV3-1	-	TRBJ1-2	CASSPNPGSSPPSYYGYTF	TGTGCCAGCAGCCCTAACCCCGGGAGTTCGCCCCCCTCTTACTATGGCTACACCTTC
many	TRBV6-5	TRBD2	TRBJ2-5	CASSYLAGTKETQYF	TGTGCCAGCAGTTACCTAGCGGGGACTAAGGAGACCCAGTACTTC
many	TRBV12-5	-	TRBJ2-7	CASGLQVYEQYF	TGTGCTAGTGGTTTGCAGGTCTACGAGCAGTACTTC
many	TRBV28	TRBD2	TRBJ2-7	CASRWGLAGTYEQYF	TGTGCCAGCCGTTGGGGACTAGCGGGCACCTACGAGCAGTACTTC
many	TRBV28	-	TRBJ2-7	CASRYVGEQYF	TGTGCCAGCAGATACGTAGGCGAGCAGTACTTC
many	TRBV6-2/TRBV6-3	TRBD2	TRBJ2-1	CASSYPGLAGGPYEQFF	TGTGCCAGCAGTTACCCGGGACTAGCGGGAGGGCCGTATGAGCAGTTCTTC
-	TRBV27	TRBD2	TRBJ2-1	CASSFSSGRYEQFF	TGTGCCAGCAGTTTCAGTAGCGGGAGGTATGAGCAGTTCTTC
many	TRBV5-6	-	TRBJ2-2	CASTSWANTGELFF	TGTGCCAGCACCTCCTGGGCGAACACCGGGGAGCTGTTTTTT
many	TRBV5-1	TRBD2	TRBJ2-3	CASGVGLAGGTDTQYF	TGCGCCAGCGGCGTAGGACTAGCGGGAGGCACAGATACGCAGTATTTT
many	TRBV20-1	TRBD2	TRBJ2-7	CSASTAGGSYEQYF	TGCAGTGCTAGTACAGCGGGGGGCTCCTACGAGCAGTACTTC
many	TRBV20-1	TRBD1	TRBJ2-1	CSARDLGRGSANEQFF	TGCAGTGCTAGAGATTTAGGCAGGGGGTCTGCCAATGAGCAGTTCTTC
-	TRBV24-1	TRBD2	TRBJ2-3	CATSDLSGTSGGAKDTQYF	TGTGCCACCAGTGATTTGAGTGGGACTAGCGGGGGGGCTAAAGATACGCAGTATTTT
many	TRBV7-6	TRBD2	TRBJ2-5	CASSLNLGGGQETQYF	TGTGCCAGCAGCCTCAACCTTGGCGGGGGACAAGAGACCCAGTACTTC
many	TRBV7-9	TRBD2	TRBJ2-7	CASSLTGSGGLRSSYEQYF	TGTGCCAGCAGCTTAACCGGTAGCGGGGGACTAAGGAGCTCCTACGAGCAGTACTTC
many	TRBV28	-	TRBJ1-5	CASSSGLSNQPQHF	TGTGCCAGCAGTTCGGGGCTTAGCAATCAGCCCCAGCATTTT
many	TRBV28	TRBD1	TRBJ1-2	CASSVPGQVYSYTF	TGTGCCAGCAGCGTCCCGGGACAGGTCTATAGCTACACCTTC